This is a list of T cell receptor beta chains from one sample in a study of T cell responses to AZD1222 COVID-19 vaccine. The table came from immunoSEQ multiplex PCR; TCRdb's copy has only in-frame clones and leaves some out. The repertoire consists of approximately 74,000 clones, with about nine tenths occurring once and the leading ten covering about 2.5%. Here the sequenced sample was peripheral blood, taken on day 0 of AZD1222 vaccination. The receptors shown here come from an adult in good health. Both conserved end residues are part of each CDR3. A D gene is named only where the DNA matches it firmly. Rows give clone size only sometimes, using once, few, many, or a class for an expanded clone.

CASSREPNSPLHF | TGTGCCAGCAGCCGGGAGCCCAATTCACCCCTCCACTTT | TRBJ1-6 | - | - | TRBV27
CASSSPGTRGNTGELFF | TGTGCCAGCAGTTCCCCGGGGACTAGGGGGAACACCGGGGAGCTGTTTTTT | TRBJ2-2 | few | TRBD2 | TRBV2
CASSIRYYNEQFF | TGTGCCAGTAGTATACGGTATTACAATGAGCAGTTCTTC | TRBJ2-1 | - | - | TRBV19
CASSQTGTGNEKLFF | TGTGCCAGCAGCCAAACCGGGACAGGCAATGAAAAACTGTTTTTT | TRBJ1-4 | - | TRBD1 | TRBV3-1/TRBV3-2
CASSPWDRAEMSGYTF | TGTGCCAGCTCACCTTGGGACAGGGCCGAGATGAGTGGCTACACCTTC | TRBJ1-2 | few | TRBD1 | TRBV18
CASSLDLGATREQYF | TGTGCCAGCAGCTTAGATCTGGGGGCGACAAGAGAGCAGTACTTC | TRBJ2-7 | - | - | TRBV11-2
CAWSAETTQGAEAFF | TGTGCCTGGAGTGCCGAGACCACCCAGGGCGCTGAAGCTTTCTTT | TRBJ1-1 | - | - | TRBV30
CASSTRRGGAGETQYF | TGTGCCAGTAGTACACGCCGAGGGGGCGCGGGGGAGACCCAGTACTTC | TRBJ2-5 | - | - | TRBV19
CASSFAPYGEVKRMSTDTQYF | TGCGCCAGCAGCTTTGCTCCCTACGGGGAGGTGAAGCGTATGAGCACAGATACGCAGTATTTT | TRBJ2-3 | once | - | TRBV5-1
CASSWRTGMDSPLHF | TGTGCCAGCAGTTGGCGGACAGGGATGGATTCACCCCTCCACTTT | TRBJ1-6 | - | TRBD1 | TRBV6-2/TRBV6-3
CASSLAAGQGGNEQFF | TGCGCCAGCAGCTTGGCTGCTGGACAGGGAGGCAATGAGCAGTTCTTC | TRBJ2-1 | - | TRBD1 | TRBV5-1
CASRPFVSGNTIYF | TGTGCCAGCAGACCCTTTGTTTCTGGAAACACCATATATTTT | TRBJ1-3 | - | - | TRBV2
CASSRKPGEETQYF | TGTGCCAGCAGCCGAAAACCAGGGGAAGAGACCCAGTACTTC | TRBJ2-5 | - | - | TRBV14
CASRRSAGDYEQYF | TGTGCCAGCAGGCGATCGGCGGGGGACTACGAGCAGTACTTC | TRBJ2-7 | - | TRBD2 | TRBV28
CAWRGTGRTQYF | TGTGCCTGGAGGGGGACAGGGCGGACCCAGTACTTC | TRBJ2-5 | - | TRBD1 | TRBV30
CASSPRDAYYGYTF | TGTGCCAGCTCACCCCGGGACGCCTACTATGGCTACACCTTC | TRBJ1-2 | - | - | TRBV18
CSASKGGHLNTEAFF | TGCAGTGCTAGTAAAGGGGGACACCTGAACACTGAAGCTTTCTTT | TRBJ1-1 | few | - | TRBV20-1
CASSPPVSGQGEAFF | TGTGCCAGCTCACCACCGGTTTCAGGGCAGGGTGAAGCTTTCTTT | TRBJ1-1 | few | - | TRBV18
CAISPTGDRGRREQYF | TGTGCCATCAGCCCTACTGGGGACAGGGGGCGTAGGGAGCAGTACTTC | TRBJ2-7 | few | TRBD1 | TRBV10-3
CASSVGGSSEQYF | TGCGCCAGCAGTGTTGGGGGGTCCTCCGAGCAGTACTTC | TRBJ2-7 | - | - | TRBV10-1
CAWRERQGTEAFF | TGTGCCTGGAGGGAAAGACAGGGGACTGAAGCTTTCTTT | TRBJ1-1 | - | TRBD1 | TRBV30
CATTGLNTEAFF | TGTGCCACGACAGGGCTGAACACTGAAGCTTTCTTT | TRBJ1-1 | - | TRBD1 | TRBV10-3
CASSLNRGPYEQYF | TGTGCCAGCAGCTTAAACAGGGGTCCCTACGAGCAGTACTTC | TRBJ2-7 | once | TRBD1 | TRBV11-2
CASSPQGPGTGAYF | TGCGCCAGCAGCCCACAGGGCCCCGGTACCGGGGCGTACTTC | TRBJ2-7 | - | - | TRBV5-1
CASSPDRTMNTEAFF | TGTGCCAGCAGCCCGGACAGGACCATGAACACTGAAGCTTTCTTT | TRBJ1-1 | once | TRBD1 | TRBV11-2
CASSQAWDSSYNEQFF | TGCGCCAGCAGCCAAGCCTGGGACAGCTCCTACAATGAGCAGTTCTTC | TRBJ2-1 | few | TRBD1 | TRBV4-3
CASSQDEDGYTF | TGTGCCAGCAGCCAAGACGAGGATGGCTACACCTTC | TRBJ1-2 | - | - | TRBV3-1/TRBV3-2
CASSSTLRDRGEGAEAFF | TGTGCCAGCAGCTCGACATTACGGGACAGGGGCGAAGGCGCTGAAGCTTTCTTT | TRBJ1-1 | - | TRBD1 | TRBV7-8
CASSERKVEETQYF | TGTGCCAGCAGTGAACGGAAGGTGGAAGAGACCCAGTACTTC | TRBJ2-5 | - | - | TRBV25-1
CASSQERFSYEQYF | TGTGCCAGCAGCCAAGAACGGTTCTCCTACGAGCAGTACTTC | TRBJ2-7 | - | - | TRBV3-1/TRBV3-2
CASSTGALSGANVLTF | TGTGCCAGCTCAACTGGGGCCCTCTCTGGGGCCAACGTCCTGACTTTC | TRBJ2-6 | - | - | TRBV18
CASRRTAGNNQPQHF | TGTGCCAGTCGTCGGACAGCGGGGAACAATCAGCCCCAGCATTTT | TRBJ1-5 | - | - | TRBV19
CASTGTAYYEQYF | TGTGCCAGTACCGGGACAGCTTACTACGAGCAGTACTTC | TRBJ2-7 | - | TRBD1 | TRBV28
CASSPGQGLYF | TGTGCCAGCAGTCCCGGACAGGGACTGTACTTC | TRBJ2-7 | - | TRBD1 | TRBV6-6
CASSSVGGLWYEQYF | TGCGCCAGCAGCTCCGTTGGGGGTCTATGGTACGAGCAGTACTTC | TRBJ2-7 | - | - | TRBV5-1
CASRIPGQLNTEAFF | TGTGCCAGCAGAATACCGGGACAGTTGAACACTGAAGCTTTCTTT | TRBJ1-1 | few | TRBD1 | TRBV5-4
CASSQVRGGEEAEQFF | TGCGCCAGCAGCCAAGTTAGAGGGGGTGAGGAGGCTGAGCAGTTCTTC | TRBJ2-1 | - | - | TRBV4-3
CASSYRDNTEAFF | TGTGCCAGCAGTTACCGGGACAACACTGAAGCTTTCTTT | TRBJ1-1 | - | - | TRBV6-6
CASSGSGTNKWNTEAFF | TGTGCCAGCAGTGGATCCGGGACAAATAAGTGGAACACTGAAGCTTTCTTT | TRBJ1-1 | few | - | TRBV25-1
CASSLALYSQGNTIYF | TGTGCCAGCAGCTTAGCGCTTTATTCTCAGGGAAACACCATATATTTT | TRBJ1-3 | - | - | TRBV7-8
CASSPLEGGWTEAFF | TGCGCCAGCTCACCCCTCGAGGGAGGGTGGACTGAAGCTTTCTTT | TRBJ1-1 | - | - | TRBV18
CASSQDTGGNSPLHF | TGCGCCAGCAGCCAGGATACAGGGGGGAATTCACCCCTCCACTTT | TRBJ1-6 | few | TRBD1 | TRBV4-3
CSAPGNTEAFF | TGCAGTGCTCCGGGGAACACTGAAGCTTTCTTT | TRBJ1-1 | - | - | TRBV20-1
CSVLQGNGYTF | TGCAGCGTCTTACAGGGCAATGGCTACACCTTC | TRBJ1-2 | - | - | TRBV29-1
CASSSLRDRDQETQYF | TGTGCCAGCAGCTCTCTCCGGGACAGGGACCAAGAGACCCAGTACTTC | TRBJ2-5 | - | TRBD1 | TRBV5-6
CASSLVSGQGNYGYTF | TGTGCCAGCAGCTTAGTTTCAGGACAGGGGAACTATGGCTACACCTTC | TRBJ1-2 | - | TRBD1 | TRBV11-2
CASSYGTRGTGELFF | TGTGCCAGCAGTTATGGGACTAGAGGCACCGGGGAGCTGTTTTTT | TRBJ2-2 | - | TRBD2 | TRBV6-5
CASSPTGGLETQYF | TGTGCCAGCAGCCCTACCGGAGGCTTAGAGACCCAGTACTTC | TRBJ2-5 | - | - | TRBV9
CASTDRTYNEQFF | TGTGCCAGTACCGACAGGACCTACAATGAGCAGTTCTTC | TRBJ2-1 | few | - | TRBV19
CASSLEAGRGTEAFF | TGCGCCAGCAGCTTGGAAGCAGGGCGGGGGACTGAAGCTTTCTTT | TRBJ1-1 | - | - | TRBV5-1
CASSEVYRDNEQFF | TGTGCCAGCAGTGAAGTTTATAGGGACAATGAGCAGTTCTTC | TRBJ2-1 | - | - | TRBV6-1
CASSLLPYGYTF | TGTGCCAGCAGCTTGCTACCCTATGGCTACACCTTC | TRBJ1-2 | once | - | TRBV14
CASSQEAQSIYGYTF | TGTGCCAGCAGCCAAGAGGCCCAGTCAATCTATGGCTACACCTTC | TRBJ1-2 | - | - | TRBV4-2
CASSLTLSSGNTIYF | TGTGCCAGCAGTTTAACACTGAGCTCTGGAAACACCATATATTTT | TRBJ1-3 | - | - | TRBV6-5
CASSLRGATEAFF | TGTGCCAGCAGCCTCAGGGGGGCGACTGAAGCTTTCTTT | TRBJ1-1 | - | TRBD1 | TRBV3-1/TRBV3-2
CASSRTSGSPYEQYF | TGTGCCAGCAGCAGGACTAGCGGGAGTCCTTACGAGCAGTACTTC | TRBJ2-7 | - | TRBD2 | TRBV6-5
CASSTGFYEQYF | TGTGCCAGCAGCACAGGGTTCTACGAGCAGTACTTC | TRBJ2-7 | - | - | TRBV2
CASSLQQTGEKLFF | TGTGCCAGCAGCCTACAGCAGACAGGCGAAAAACTGTTTTTT | TRBJ1-4 | - | - | TRBV5-4
CASSQEARTNEQFF | TGTGCCAGCAGCCAAGAGGCTAGAACCAATGAGCAGTTCTTC | TRBJ2-1 | once | - | TRBV4-2
CASSQVGGASGNTIYF | TGTGCCAGCAGCCAAGTCGGAGGGGCCAGTGGAAACACCATATATTTT | TRBJ1-3 | - | - | TRBV3-1/TRBV3-2